A single sample gave rise to the 23 T cell receptor beta chains below, sequenced in a study of blood T cell repertoires in COVID-19. Sequenced by immunoSEQ multiplex PCR; TCRdb stores in-frame clones only, minus some. The sample lists about 51,000 clones, around 86% occurring once. Source material: peripheral blood. The source is a human donor with acute or convalescent COVID-19. The donor label of this sample is uncertain.

The rearrangement uses TRBV7-6 and TRBJ2-1; TRBD2 agrees at 11 bases. With 4 bases clipped from V and 3 bases from J, the junction kept 2 bases outside the gene matches. CDR3 length equals 15 residues. Germline CDR1 SGHVS, CDR2 FNYEAQ. This CDR3 reads CASSSLAGGYNEQFF. CDR3 sequence (DNA): TGTGCCAGCAGCTCCCTAGCGGGGGGCTACAATGAGCAGTTCTTC.

This chain links TRBV9 with TRBJ1-1, with 12 nucleotides matching TRBD1. CDR1 and CDR2 (germline): SGDLS, YYNGEE. This CDR3 is built from 16 residues. V dropped 3 bases and J dropped 4; count of bases not matched to a gene: 7. The CDR3 DNA is TGTGCCAGCAGCGCCCGGGACAGGGGGCTCTCCACTGAAGCTTTCTTT. Its translation: CASSARDRGLSTEAFF.

This chain uses TRBV10-1 with TRBJ2-1; TRBD2 matches 8 bases. V was pared by 4 bases and J by 3 bases, with 2 bases of the junction left unmatched. Germline CDR1 reads WNHNN; CDR2 reads SYGVQD (reference sequence). The length of the CDR3 is 14 residues. DNA for the CDR3: TGCGCCAGCAGTGGAAGCGGGGGCTACAATGAGCAGTTCTTC. It is translated as CASSGSGGYNEQFF.

This clone was counted only a few times. J is TRBJ1-1 and V is TRBV7-2; D remains ambiguous. Trimming pared 1 base from V and 7 bases from J, leaving 7 bases between. CDR3 size: 12 residues. Germline-derived CDR1 and CDR2 are SGHTA and FQGNSA. The CDR3 sequence is CASSLGAVEAFF. CDR3 coding DNA: TGTGCCAGCAGCTTAGGGGCCGTTGAAGCTTTCTTT.

The chain couples TRBV6-2 or TRBV6-3 to TRBJ2-5; the D gene is possibly TRBD2 (5 bases). V shed 2 bases and J shed 4 bases, with 11 bases lying between them. The CDR3 is 14 residues long. Germline V gene lookup returns CDR1 MNHEY and CDR2 SVGEGT. CDR3 DNA: TGTGCCAGCAGTTACCCCCCGGGAAGAGAGACCCAGTACTTC. Its protein product is CASSYPPGRETQYF.

The J gene is TRBJ1-5, the V gene TRBV12-3 or TRBV12-4; D uncertain. V was pared by 1 base and J by 6 bases, with 4 bases between. The CDR3 runs 12 residues. The CDR3 DNA is TGTGCCAGCAGTTTAGTCGGTCAGCCCCAGCATTTT. Protein: CASSLVGQPQHF.

The chain carries TRBV11-2 and TRBJ2-7; 10 bases line up with TRBD2. Germline CDR1 SGHAT, CDR2 FQNNGV. V lost 5 bases, J lost 6 bases, and 10 bases stayed unmatched. The CDR3 is 15 amino acids. The CDR3 sequence is CASSQAGGPGVEQYF. The CDR3 DNA follows: TGTGCCAGCAGCCAAGCGGGAGGGCCAGGTGTCGAGCAGTACTTC.

V gene TRBV30 combines with J gene TRBJ1-5; D is possibly TRBD1 (5 bases). In germline, CDR1 is GTSNPN, CDR2 SVGIG (reference sequence). CDR3 size: 13 residues. V lost 0 bases to trimming and J lost 2 bases, with 5 bases between them. This chain's CDR3 is CAWSVQGNQPQHF. The CDR3 nucleotides read TGTGCCTGGAGTGTACAGGGCAATCAGCCCCAGCATTTT.

The J gene is TRBJ2-5, the V gene TRBV9; D gene unclear. This CDR3 contains 14 residues. Looked up from germline, CDR1 is SGDLS and CDR2 is YYNGEE. Trimming removed 3 bases from V and 5 bases from J, with 14 bases in between. The CDR3, as DNA: TGTGCCAGCAGCGGCCTCGGTATAGTCGAGACCCAGTACTTC. It codes for CASSGLGIVETQYF.

This clone has just a few counts. The chain joins TRBV6-2 or TRBV6-3 to TRBJ2-5; 11 nucleotides agree with TRBD2. CDR3 length: 16 residues. CDR1 MNHEY and CDR2 SVGEGT come from the germline V gene. Unmatched junction bases numbered 5, after V lost 5 bases and J lost 0 bases. The CDR3 protein is CASSTGLAAYQETQYF. The CDR3 DNA is TGTGCCAGCAGTACGGGACTAGCGGCGTACCAAGAGACCCAGTACTTC.

For the CDR3, the DNA is TGTGCCAGCAGCCAAGTTACGAACACCGGGGAGCTGTTTTTT. This translates into CASSQVTNTGELFF. This rearrangement joins TRBV4-2 to TRBJ2-2, with unresolved D. From germline, CDR1 is LGHNA and CDR2 YNFKEQ. The CDR3 has 14 amino acids. V was trimmed by 1 base and J by 0 bases, leaving 3 bases between them.

The rearrangement uses TRBV3-1 (or the pseudogene TRBV3-2) and TRBJ1-2, with D hard to call. Germline V gives CDR1 LGHDT, CDR2 YNNKEL (reference sequence). The CDR3 consists of 14 residues. The germline V and J ends were trimmed by 1 base and 4 bases, with 10 bases remaining between them. The CDR3 is CASSQGAASYGYTF. The CDR3 DNA sequence: TGTGCCAGCAGCCAAGGCGCAGCGAGCTATGGCTACACCTTC.

This clone was picked up one time. The V call is TRBV12-3 or TRBV12-4, the J call TRBJ2-1; no reliable D call. The germline V and J ends were trimmed by 2 bases and 5 bases, with 7 bases remaining between them. The CDR3 consists of 13 residues. The CDR3 loop reads CASSLSPDNEQFF. The CDR3 DNA sequence: TGTGCCAGCAGTTTATCACCGGACAATGAGCAGTTCTTC.

The V and J genes are TRBV7-8 and TRBJ2-3, with 14 bases fitting TRBD2. The CDR3 has 18 residues. Germline CDR1 and CDR2: SGHVS and FQNEAQ. Trimming at V came to 4 bases and at J to 0 bases, leaving 6 bases not matched to a gene. Written as DNA, the CDR3 is TGTGCCAGCAGCTCGGGACTAGCGGGGGTTACTAGCACAGATACGCAGTATTTT. The encoded protein is CASSSGLAGVTSTDTQYF.

V is TRBV6-5 and J is TRBJ2-5; 9 positions agree with TRBD1. The length of the CDR3 is 15 residues. Germline lookup yields CDR1 MNHEY and CDR2 SVGAGI. Trimming cost V 3 bases and J 6 bases; bases outside gene matches: 8. Here the CDR3 DNA reads TGTGCCAGCAGTTATAAACAGGGGGCGTGGAAGACCCAGTACTTC. Its protein product is CASSYKQGAWKTQYF.

This sequence joins TRBV25-1 and TRBJ2-7, with 9 nucleotides matching TRBD1. From germline, CDR1 is MGHDK and CDR2 SYGVNS. V dropped 2 bases and J dropped 6; count of bases not matched to a gene: 8. The CDR3 loop spans 15 amino acids. CDR3 protein: CASSEPGTGKSEQYF. The CDR3 DNA is TGTGCCAGCAGTGAACCCGGGACAGGGAAGAGCGAGCAGTACTTC.

V usage is TRBV7-2 and J usage is TRBJ1-5; tentative D call: TRBD1 (5 bases). Trimming took 3 bases from V and 3 from J, leaving 12 bases between them. The CDR3 is made up of 15 amino acids. CDR1 is SGHTA and CDR2 is FQGNSA in the germline V gene. The CDR3 nucleotides read TGTGCCAGCAGCTTGGGGGGAACGGCCAATCAGCCCCAGCATTTT. This gives the protein CASSLGGTANQPQHF.

The V gene is TRBV19, the J gene TRBJ2-2; no definite D call. Trimming took off 3 bases at V and 3 bases at J, with 8 bases between the two ends. Germline assignment: CDR1 LNHDA and CDR2 SQIVND (reference sequence). This CDR3 has 14 amino acids. The CDR3 sequence: CASSIGSDTGELFF. Written as DNA, the CDR3 is TGTGCCAGTAGTATCGGTTCGGACACCGGGGAGCTGTTTTTT.

V and J are TRBV18 and TRBJ1-1, with 9 bases aligning to TRBD1. Germline V gene sequence: CDR1 KGHSH, CDR2 LQKENI. The CDR3 runs 17 residues. Trimming cost V 4 bases and J 0 bases; bases outside gene matches: 9. In DNA, the CDR3 is TGTGCCAGCTCACTCTTCCGGGACAGGGTCATGAACACTGAAGCTTTCTTT. This sequence encodes CASSLFRDRVMNTEAFF.

This rearrangement joins TRBV19 to TRBJ2-7, with 10 bases identical to TRBD1. The J segment lost 3 bases and the V segment lost 5 bases, leaving 13 bases of the junction unmatched. Per the germline V gene, CDR1 is LNHDA and CDR2 is SQIVND (reference sequence). CDR3 length equals 17 residues. Here the CDR3 reads CASSYTYGTGDYYEQYF. In DNA, the CDR3 is TGTGCCAGTAGTTACACCTACGGGACAGGGGATTACTACGAGCAGTACTTC.

Only one count was recorded for this clone. The V gene is TRBV7-9, the J gene TRBJ2-7, with 7 bases that match TRBD1. Germline CDR1 reads SEHNR; CDR2 reads FQNEAQ (reference sequence). This CDR3 spans 13 amino acids. The V gene end was trimmed by 3 bases and the J gene end by 3 bases; junction bases not matched to a gene: 2. CDR3 coding DNA: TGTGCCAGCAGCTTTACAGGGGTCTACGAGCAGTACTTC. This sequence encodes CASSFTGVYEQYF.

V usage is TRBV6-6 and J usage is TRBJ1-2; weak D call: TRBD1 (5 bases). CDR3 length: 13 amino acids. The V gene lost 2 bases and the J gene lost 6 bases, with 10 bases spanning the gap. Germline CDR1 MNHNY, CDR2 SVGAGI (reference sequence). The CDR3 loop reads CASSYRGGDGYTF. For the CDR3, the DNA is TGTGCCAGCAGTTACCGGGGCGGGGATGGCTACACCTTC.

The V call is TRBV30, the J call TRBJ1-4, with D perhaps matching TRBD1 (6 bases). The CDR3 has 16 residues. The germline V gene encodes CDR1 GTSNPN and CDR2 SVGIG (reference sequence). V lost 1 base, J lost 3 bases, and 15 bases lay in between. As DNA, the CDR3 is TGTGCCTGGAGTGGCCAGGGGATCGGTCCTAATGAAAAACTGTTTTTT. Translating it yields CAWSGQGIGPNEKLFF.